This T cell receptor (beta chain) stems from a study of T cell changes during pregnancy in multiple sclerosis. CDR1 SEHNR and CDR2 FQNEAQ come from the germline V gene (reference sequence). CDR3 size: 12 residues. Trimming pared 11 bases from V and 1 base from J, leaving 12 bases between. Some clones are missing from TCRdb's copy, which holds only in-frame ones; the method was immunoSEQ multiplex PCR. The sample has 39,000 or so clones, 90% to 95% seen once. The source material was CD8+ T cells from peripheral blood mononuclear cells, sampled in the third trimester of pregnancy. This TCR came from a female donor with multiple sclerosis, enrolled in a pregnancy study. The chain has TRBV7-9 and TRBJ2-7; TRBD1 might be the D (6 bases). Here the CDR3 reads CAYMGASYEQYF. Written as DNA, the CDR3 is TGTGCCTACATGGGGGCTTCCTACGAGCAGTACTTC.